At least ten counts were recorded for the clone carrying this TCR beta chain. Its antigen remains unknown. The sample belongs to a study of response to subunit inactivated influenza vaccine. Study-level results: Authors suggested seasonal influenza vaccinations each recruit few new T cells.

Each CDR3 protein gets one entry after TCRdb re-called the RT-PCR reads with MiXCR. The sample carries a few hundred thousand distinct CDR3 sequences, approximately 15% recorded once. Germline CDR1 and CDR2: SGHRS and YFSETQ. The CDR3 spans 15 residues. Trimming at V came to 1 base and at J to 6 bases, leaving 9 bases not matched to a gene. The chain uses TRBV5-1 and TRBJ2-7; 8 bases map to TRBD1. The sample in question was PBMCs from blood, obtained 11 to 12 days after vaccination. The TCR was taken from a man aged 50-60 years who received an inactivated influenza vaccine. The CDR3 DNA follows: TGCGCCAGCAGCTTGTTTGGACAGGGCCTTCGCGAGCAGTACTTC. This sequence encodes CASSLFGQGLREQYF.